Listed here are 19 T cell receptor beta chains from one sample, sequenced in a study of technical replicates of blood from four donors. This table comes from immunoSEQ multiplex PCR, and its TCRdb copy is limited to in-frame clones, with some not included. Of fewer than 85,000 clones detected, about 93% appear once; the ten largest clones hold 0.2% to 0.3%. The sample was T cells isolated from PBMCs. Receptors originate from a human donor in good health.

This clone was observed once. The chain is built from TRBV29-1 and TRBJ1-2; 10 bases match TRBD1. The CDR3 length is 15 residues. The V segment lost 3 bases and the J segment 3 bases; nucleotides outside the gene matches: 7. Germline loops: CDR1 SQVTM, CDR2 ANQGSEA. As DNA, the CDR3 is TGCAGCGTTGATGGCCCCGGGACAGGGGACTATGGCTACACCTTC. This sequence encodes CSVDGPGTGDYGYTF.

This sequence joins TRBV5-1 and TRBJ2-3; TRBD1 matches at 8 bases. Germline CDR1 is SGHRS and CDR2 is YFSETQ. V was clipped by 0 bases and J by 5 bases; unmatched bases: 5. The CDR3 sequence is 15 residues long. The CDR3 protein is CASSLGVTGEDTQYF. The CDR3 DNA is TGCGCCAGCAGCTTGGGTGTGACAGGGGAAGATACGCAGTATTTT.

This clone was seen only once. The V call is TRBV25-1, the J call TRBJ1-1; D not certain. This CDR3 region has 13 residues. Trimming took off 0 bases at V and 11 bases at J, with 13 bases between the two ends. Germline V gene lookup returns CDR1 MGHDK and CDR2 SYGVNS. CDR3 in DNA: TGTGCCAGCAGTGAATATGTAGGTTCGGGGGCTTTCTTT. Translated: CASSEYVGSGAFF.

The rearrangement uses TRBV4-1 and TRBJ1-1; 10 bases agree with TRBD1. The CDR3 covers 15 residues. V lost 2 bases and J lost 6; bases outside the gene matches: 6. Germline CDR1 is MGHRA and CDR2 is YSYEKL. As DNA, the CDR3 is TGCGCCAGCAGCCAATCCGACAGGGGGCGGCCTGAAGCTTTCTTT. This sequence encodes CASSQSDRGRPEAFF.

This clone was seen a single time. The V call is TRBV28, the J call TRBJ2-1, with TRBD2 as a possible D gene (7 bases). The V end lost 8 bases, the J end lost 8 bases, and 16 bases lay between the germline ends. The CDR3 spans 13 residues. The germline gives CDR1 MDHEN, CDR2 SYDVKM. CDR3 DNA sequence: TGTGCCAGCCAAGGGGGGGCCGTCGATGAGCAGTTCTTC. This gives the protein CASQGGAVDEQFF.

Written as DNA, the CDR3 is TGTGCCAGCACCCCTGGGGGGGGGTACGAGCAGTACTTC. Its translation: CASTPGGGYEQYF. The chain joins TRBV25-1 to TRBJ2-7; 7 bases align to TRBD2. The V segment lost 7 bases and the J segment 4 bases; nucleotides outside the gene matches: 7. In germline, CDR1 is MGHDK, CDR2 SYGVNS. CDR3 length equals 13 residues.

This chain links TRBV4-1 with TRBJ1-5, with D possibly TRBD1 on 6 matching bases. V was clipped by 5 bases and J by 1 base, with 27 bases between them. This CDR3 comprises 20 residues. Germline V lookup: CDR1 MGHRA, CDR2 YSYEKL. The CDR3 sequence: CASSALGQTPQPGSNQPQHF. The CDR3 DNA reads TGCGCCAGCAGCGCCCTTGGACAGACTCCCCAACCGGGCAGCAATCAGCCCCAGCATTTT.

The CDR3 spells CASSPSGILTFTDTQYF. CDR3 bases: TGTGCCAGCAGCCCCTCCGGGATCCTCACTTTCACAGATACGCAGTATTTT. The rearrangement joins TRBV5-5 to TRBJ2-3, with D possibly being TRBD2 (5 bases). Germline V gene sequence: CDR1 SGHKS, CDR2 YYEKEE (reference sequence). The CDR3 covers 17 residues. The V and J ends lost 4 bases and 2 bases respectively, with 20 bases between them. The whole variable domain, remainder taken from reference TRBV5-5 and TRBJ2-3, is DAGVTQSPTHLIKTRGQQVTLRCSPISGHKSVSWYQQVLGQGPQFIFQYYEKEERGRGNFPDRFSARQFPNYSSELNVNALLLGDSALYLCASSPSGILTFTDTQYFGPGTRLTVL.

DNA for the CDR3: TGCGCCAGCAGCTTGGCCGGGCAGGGGGGACTCACTGAAGCTTTCTTT. Its protein is CASSLAGQGGLTEAFF. V and J are TRBV5-1 and TRBJ1-1, with 7 bases fitting TRBD1. Unmatched junction bases numbered 9, after V lost 0 bases and J lost 4 bases. This CDR3 is built from 16 residues. Germline V gene lookup returns CDR1 SGHRS and CDR2 YFSETQ.

This clone was counted once. V gene TRBV6-5 combines with J gene TRBJ1-4, with unresolved D. V gave up 2 bases and J gave up 1 base, with 11 bases separating them. Germline CDR1 MNHEY, CDR2 SVGAGI. The CDR3 contains 16 residues. The CDR3 DNA sequence: TGTGCCAGCAGTTACAGGTTTGAGGGAACTAATGAAAAACTGTTTTTT. The encoded protein is CASSYRFEGTNEKLFF.

The rearrangement uses TRBV28 and TRBJ1-1; 7 bases fit TRBD1. Unmatched junction bases numbered 5, after V lost 8 bases and J lost 2 bases. Per the germline V gene, CDR1 is MDHEN and CDR2 is SYDVKM. The CDR3 is 13 amino acids. The CDR3 protein is CASGGQLNTEAFF. The CDR3 DNA reads as TGTGCCAGCGGGGGACAGCTAAACACTGAAGCTTTCTTT.

The J gene is TRBJ2-4, the V gene TRBV6-1; TRBD2 aligns across 11 bases. Trimming cost V 1 base and J 8 bases; bases outside gene matches: 4. The germline V gene encodes CDR1 MNHNS and CDR2 SASEGT. The CDR3 is 15 residues long. In DNA form, the CDR3 reads TGTGCCAGCAGTGAAGTAGCGGGGGGGCTGGACATTCAGTACTTC. Translating it yields CASSEVAGGLDIQYF.

The gene calls are TRBV4-2 and TRBJ2-3; D remains ambiguous. Between the trimmed V and J ends, which lost 4 bases and 0 bases, there was a span of 14 bases. Germline CDR1 is LGHNA and CDR2 is YNFKEQ. The CDR3 spans 16 residues. CDR3 loop: CASSRRVGYSTDTQYF. As DNA, the CDR3 is TGTGCCAGCAGCCGACGGGTGGGTTATAGCACAGATACGCAGTATTTT.

This chain joins TRBV28 and TRBJ1-1; 9 positions agree with TRBD1. Germline V gene data show CDR1 as MDHEN and CDR2 as SYDVKM. With V trimmed by 2 bases and J by 4 bases, 5 bases remained unmatched. The CDR3 has 15 amino acids. CDR3 amino acids: CASSLGDRVSTEAFF. CDR3 bases: TGTGCCAGCAGTTTAGGGGACAGGGTTTCCACTGAAGCTTTCTTT. Using reference TRBV28 and TRBJ1-1 for the parts outside the CDR3, the full variable domain is DVKVTQSSRYLVKRTGEKVFLECVQDMDHENMFWYRQDPGLGLRLIYFSYDVKMKEKGDIPEGYSVSREKKERFSLILESASTNQTSMYLCASSLGDRVSTEAFFGQGTRLTVV.

Written as DNA, the CDR3 is TGTGCCAGCAGGACGGAGGAAAACATTCAGTACTTC. This gives the protein CASRTEENIQYF. J is TRBJ2-4 and V is TRBV25-1; tentative D call: TRBD2 (5 bases). Trimming pared 6 bases from V and 5 bases from J, leaving 8 bases between. CDR1 and CDR2 from the germline V gene are MGHDK and SYGVNS. The CDR3 runs to 12 residues.

The rearrangement joins TRBV18 to TRBJ1-2; D remains ambiguous. CDR3 length: 14 amino acids. Trimming took 2 bases from V and 9 from J, leaving 16 bases between them. Per germline, CDR1 KGHSH and CDR2 LQKENI. CDR3 bases: TGTGCCAGCTCACCATCTGGAGCCGGTCAGCGCTACACCTTC. Translating gives CASSPSGAGQRYTF.

This rearrangement joins TRBV7-3 to TRBJ2-6; D call uncertain. CDR1 and CDR2 (germline): SGHTA, FQGTGA. V was clipped by 3 bases and J by 0 bases, with 6 bases between them. The CDR3 spans 15 residues. The DNA of the CDR3 is TGTGCCAGCAGCTTTTCTCTCTCTGGGGCCAACGTCCTGACTTTC. Protein: CASSFSLSGANVLTF.

CDR3 region: CASSTWPGQGNHEQYF. The CDR3 nucleotides are TGTGCCAGCAGCACCTGGCCGGGACAGGGAAACCACGAGCAGTACTTC. The chain has TRBV21-1 and TRBJ2-7; no check of the table's D call, TRBD1, against the DNA was made. TRBV21-1 is flagged as a pseudogene. There are 16 residues in the CDR3.

The chain has TRBV7-6 and TRBJ1-1; no firm D call. Germline V gene data show CDR1 as SGHVS and CDR2 as FNYEAQ. Between the trimmed V and J ends, which lost 6 bases and 0 bases, there was a span of 8 bases. The CDR3 has 13 amino acids. Here the CDR3 reads CASSPLVNTEAFF. The CDR3 nucleotides are TGTGCCAGCAGTCCCTTAGTGAACACTGAAGCTTTCTTT.